The 15 T cell receptor beta chains reported below all come from one sample, sequenced in a study of cytomegalovirus exposure and HLA in healthy donors. The PCR made use of 60 Vbeta and 13 Jbeta primers. Method: immunoSEQ multiplex PCR; TCRdb's copy keeps in-frame clones and lacks some. The table includes 100,000 to 150,000 clones, around three quarters detected once. Source material: PBMCs. The origin of the receptors is a man aged 25 to 40 in good health and CMV-seropositive.

The V and J genes are TRBV19 and TRBJ2-7, with 7 bases matching TRBD1. The V gene end was trimmed by 6 bases and the J gene end by 1 base; junction bases not matched to a gene: 9. This CDR3 spans 15 amino acids. Germline V gene data show CDR1 as LNHDA and CDR2 as SQIVND (reference sequence). The CDR3 DNA follows: TGTGCCAGTAGACTCCGGGACAGCTCATCCTACGAGCAGTACTTC. Amino acid sequence: CASRLRDSSSYEQYF.

The rearrangement links TRBV2 to TRBJ2-3, with D maybe TRBD1 (5 bases). The CDR3 covers 16 residues. Germline V lookup: CDR1 SNHLY, CDR2 FYNNEI. With 6 bases removed from V and 3 bases from J, the gap between germline ends came to 19 bases. Here the CDR3 reads CASRGPTAGRTDTQYF. For the CDR3, the DNA is TGTGCCAGCAGGGGCCCGACAGCCGGGCGAACAGATACGCAGTATTTT.

The V call is TRBV19, the J call TRBJ2-3; tentative D call: TRBD1 (5 bases). V lost 4 bases to trimming and J lost 5 bases, with 10 bases between them. The CDR3 extends over 13 amino acids. Looked up from germline, CDR1 is LNHDA and CDR2 is SQIVND (reference sequence). The CDR3 sequence: CASSNGQVDTQYF. DNA of the CDR3: TGTGCCAGTAGTAACGGACAAGTAGATACGCAGTATTTT.

This clone was recorded only once. The chain combines TRBV6-5 with TRBJ2-1; 7 bases map to TRBD1. V gave up 3 bases and J gave up 5 bases; unmatched junction bases: 4. The germline V gene has CDR1 MNHEY and CDR2 SVGAGI. The length of the CDR3 is 14 residues. DNA of the CDR3: TGTGCCAGCAGTTATAAGGGGGCGAACAATGAGCAGTTCTTC. Protein product: CASSYKGANNEQFF.

This clone was counted a few times. This sequence joins TRBV30 and TRBJ1-1, with 7 bases identical to TRBD1. J gave up 5 bases and V 2 bases, and 5 bases lay outside the gene matches. The CDR3 is 13 amino acids. Germline loops: CDR1 GTSNPN, CDR2 SVGIG (reference sequence). The CDR3 coding sequence is TGTGCCTGGAGTAAGGGGGCGAGGACTGAAGCTTTCTTT. It translates to CAWSKGARTEAFF.

V and J are TRBV7-2 and TRBJ1-2; 7 bases line up with TRBD1. The ends lost 2 bases at V and 0 bases at J; junction bases unmatched: 12. In germline, CDR1 is SGHTA, CDR2 FQGNSA. The CDR3 runs 18 residues. CDR3 protein: CASSLLQKQGLPNYGYTF. The DNA of the CDR3 is TGTGCCAGCAGCTTACTACAAAAACAGGGGCTGCCTAACTATGGCTACACCTTC.

V gene TRBV29-1 combines with J gene TRBJ2-3; D may be TRBD2 (6 bases). Germline CDR1 SQVTM, CDR2 ANQGSEA. Trimming shortened V by 0 bases and J by 1 base, and 11 bases separated the two germline ends. This CDR3 spans 15 amino acids. In DNA, the CDR3 is TGCAGCGTTGAAGATTCGGGGAGGCGCACAGATACGCAGTATTTT. It encodes CSVEDSGRRTDTQYF.

The gene calls are TRBV4-1 and TRBJ1-1; D not resolved. The V end lost 5 bases, the J end lost 0 bases, and 13 bases lay between the germline ends. Looked up from germline, CDR1 is MGHRA and CDR2 is YSYEKL. This CDR3 is built from 15 residues. The CDR3 sequence: CASSVRGQLNTEAFF. The DNA of the CDR3 is TGCGCCAGCAGCGTAAGAGGCCAGCTGAACACTGAAGCTTTCTTT.

The rearrangement joins TRBV6-5 to TRBJ1-1, with 8 bases lining up with TRBD1. Germline CDR1 reads MNHEY; CDR2 reads SVGAGI. This CDR3 contains 14 residues. Losses at the gene ends were 2 bases for V and 7 bases for J; bases not matched to a gene: 6. This chain's CDR3 is CASSYPTGADEAFF. The CDR3 bases are TGTGCCAGCAGTTACCCGACAGGGGCGGATGAAGCTTTCTTT.

The V and J genes are TRBV2 and TRBJ2-4; no clear D gene. The V gene lost 6 bases and the J gene lost 3 bases, with 24 bases spanning the gap. Germline lookup yields CDR1 SNHLY and CDR2 FYNNEI. This CDR3 is 18 amino acids long. The DNA for the CDR3 is TGTGCCAGCAGCACCTACAGAGCAAGGTCTTTAGACAAAAACATTCAGTACTTC. Translation gives CASSTYRARSLDKNIQYF.

This clone was counted between two and nine times. The V gene is TRBV29-1, the J gene TRBJ1-1; D remains unclear. V was cut by 6 bases and J by 6 bases, with 14 bases left in between. CDR1 is SQVTM, CDR2 ANQGSEA, per germline. The CDR3 totals 12 residues. The CDR3 DNA reads TGCAGCGTGGCTAAAGGGAGGGCTGAAGCTTTCTTT. Translation: CSVAKGRAEAFF.

This chain links TRBV5-1 with TRBJ2-3; 9 bases agree with TRBD2. The CDR3 has 16 residues. J lost 3 bases, V lost 6 bases, and 11 bases had no gene match. Germline V CDR1 and CDR2: SGHRS, YFSETQ. CDR3 nucleotide sequence: TGCGCCAGCAAGTCCCGGGCGGGGGGGCCTACAGATACGCAGTATTTT. Its protein product is CASKSRAGGPTDTQYF.

The V and J genes are TRBV6-1 and TRBJ1-2; 7 bases are a match to TRBD1. CDR3 size: 15 residues. Trimming removed 6 bases from V and 4 bases from J; junction bases left unmatched: 11. Germline lookup yields CDR1 MNHNS and CDR2 SASEGT. CDR3 coding DNA: TGTGCCAGCAGAGACCTTACCGGGACAGTCTATGGCTACACCTTC. Translating gives CASRDLTGTVYGYTF.

The rearrangement joins TRBV29-1 to TRBJ1-1, with TRBD1 as a possible D gene (5 bases). Germline assignment: CDR1 SQVTM and CDR2 ANQGSEA. The CDR3 is made up of 12 amino acids. The ends were cut back, 6 bases at V and 6 bases at J, with 14 bases in the middle. CDR3 sequence (DNA): TGCAGCGTCCGATTGTCCAGGGCTGAAGCTTTCTTT. Translated: CSVRLSRAEAFF.

The chain recombines TRBV27 with TRBJ2-1; D gene ambiguous. V was pared by 0 bases and J by 7 bases, with 7 bases between. This CDR3 has 13 amino acids. CDR1 MNHEY and CDR2 SMNVEV come from the germline V gene (reference sequence). CDR3 sequence: CASSLSRNNEQFF. DNA for the CDR3: TGTGCCAGCAGTTTATCCAGGAATAATGAGCAGTTCTTC.